This TCR beta chain was documented in a study of T cells in Graves' hyperthyroidism and ophthalmopathy (dated 2019 in TCRdb). In terms of the full investigation: Peripheral blood was collected at initial diagnosis, before any treatment. A discovery cohort of around 100 patients, about 40 with Graves' ophthalmopathy and 55 to 60 with stable Graves' hyperthyroidism, was used to find distinguishing TCR V-J signatures. An independent validation cohort of some 18 hyperthyroidism patients and roughly 16 patients who later progressed to ophthalmopathy tested prospective prediction of ophthalmopathy. The 95 to 100 discovery patients were randomly divided into training and test sets at a 7:3 ratio. The study also compared thyroid tissue and blood T-cell repertoires from 5 to 7 Graves' hyperthyroidism patients. Once sampling was done, hyperthyroidism patients were given methimazole at a starting dose of 30 mg daily, whereas ophthalmopathy patients were given high-dose intravenous methylprednisolone. TCR Vbeta CDR3 sequencing of approximately 140 peripheral blood samples (roughly 41 ophthalmopathy, over 70 hyperthyroidism and roughly 17 progressor patients) is reported in the paper. Results the study describes overall, beyond this receptor: A 13 V-J signature model separated ophthalmopathy from stable hyperthyroidism, with approximately 87% sensitivity and 81.08% specificity in cross-validation and 80%/75% in testing. Most expanded thyroid clonotypes (frequency above 0.001) were also detected in blood, a finding suggesting that blood repertoires may reflect thyroid immune responses. In validation, the model predicted progression to ophthalmopathy with roughly 66% sensitivity and less than 80% specificity, a median of 6.5 months before onset. No statistical method was used to set the sample size in advance, and investigators knew the group allocation.

This clonotype was seen ten or more times. The specificity of this receptor is unknown. It has no much larger one-base neighbor in the sample; base qualities were not kept. Between the V and J ends, shortened by 2 bases and 10 bases respectively, the junction contains 11 bases. The CDR1 and CDR2 encoded by the germline V gene are SGHVS and FNYEAQ. The CDR3 holds 12 amino acids from the cysteine to the phenylalanine. Left in the record is the CDR3 DNA by itself, 36 bases read in frame from the first base. The TCR beta CDR3 regions were amplified from the RNA transcripts. The first round of RT-PCR for the TCR CDR3 was performed with the HTBI primer set and the Qiagen OneStep RT-PCR kit. Libraries were constructed in a second round of multiplex PCR, after which size selection and purification were performed. Paired-end sequencing of the libraries was performed with 100 bp reads on an Illumina HiSeq2000. As for how the authors treated the data: Raw data were processed with SOAPnuke, discarding reads with adapters, uncalled bases, mean Phred below 15, or no exact constant-primer or identifier match. High-quality paired reads were merged with COPE v1.2.5, and unique nucleotide sequences were defined as clonotypes. Clonotypes were aligned to IMGT TRBV, TRBD and TRBJ reference segments using MiTCR v1.1. The analysis was restricted to V-J combinations with a frequency above 0.0001, which together covered just over 98% of the repertoires. A TCS score was defined as the ratio between F50 (clonal expansion) and ExV (chaos), using BLOSUM62-based TCRdist between CDR3 peptides within each V-J. Welch's t-statistics and random forest reduced approximately 520 V-J features to roughly 13, which were used in a naive Bayes classifier (R e1071). The similarity between thyroid and blood repertoires was quantified using the Morisita-Horn index. TCRdb reprocessed the public reads (quality trimming at Q25 with fastp, clone calling with MiXCR) and kept in-frame beta chains. Identical CDR3 proteins give one entry, which carries the most common genes and DNA. The V and J calls reflect TCRdb's pipeline rather than the authors' work. The sample data list 640,000 or so distinct CDR3 sequences, and about 15% of these were observed just once. The ten most abundant clones make up about 3.9% of the sample.

Moderately to severely active disease, a Clinical Activity Score of at least 3, a NOSPECS grade of at least 4, and a duration under 3 months were present in ophthalmopathy patients. Exclusion was applied to patients with uncontrolled infections, other autoimmune diseases, pregnancy or lactation. Diagnoses were based on clinical symptoms, serum thyroxine and TRAb, thyroid ultrasound and orbital computed tomography. PBMCs were separated from approximately 10 ml of fresh peripheral blood using Ficoll-Paque density gradient centrifugation. Total RNA was extracted with Trizol reagent, and quality was checked on an Agilent 2100 Bioanalyzer.

Sequencing was performed on blood. The sequence is built from TRBV7-6 and TRBJ1-2; the D gene is perhaps TRBD1, on 6 matching bases. The clonotype originates from a woman between 35 and 50 years old with Graves' ophthalmopathy. The encoded CDR3 is CASSLTGNAYTF. DNA sequence: TGTGCCAGCAGCTTAACAGGGAATGCCTACACCTTC.